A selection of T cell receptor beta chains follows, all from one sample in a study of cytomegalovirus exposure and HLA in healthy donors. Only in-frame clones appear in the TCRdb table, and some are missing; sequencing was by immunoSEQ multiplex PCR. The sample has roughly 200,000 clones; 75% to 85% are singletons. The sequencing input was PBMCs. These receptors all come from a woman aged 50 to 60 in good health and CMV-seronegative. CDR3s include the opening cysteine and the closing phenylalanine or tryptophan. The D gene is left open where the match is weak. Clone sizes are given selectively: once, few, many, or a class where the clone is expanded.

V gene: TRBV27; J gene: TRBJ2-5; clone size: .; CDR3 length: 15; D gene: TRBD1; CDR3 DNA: TGTGCCAGCTACGGGAGTACAGGGGGCATGGAGACCCAGTACTTC; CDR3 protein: CASYGSTGGMETQYF
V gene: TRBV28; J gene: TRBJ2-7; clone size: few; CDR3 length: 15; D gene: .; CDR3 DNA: TGTGCCAGCAGTCTGTGGCAGTTGTCCAATTACGAGCAGTACTTC; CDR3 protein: CASSLWQLSNYEQYF
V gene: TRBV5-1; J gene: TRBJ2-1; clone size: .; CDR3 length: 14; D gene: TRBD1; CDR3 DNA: TGCGCCAGCAGCTCGGGACAGGGGACGAGTGAGCAGTTCTTC; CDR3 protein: CASSSGQGTSEQFF
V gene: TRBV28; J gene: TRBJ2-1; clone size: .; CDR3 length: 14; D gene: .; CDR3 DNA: TGTGCCAGCAGAGCGGCGGGGTCCTACAATGAGCAGTTCTTC; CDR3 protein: CASRAAGSYNEQFF
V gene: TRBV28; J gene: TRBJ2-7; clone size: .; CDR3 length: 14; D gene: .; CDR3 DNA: TGTGCCAGCAGAACAGGACCCCCCCAAATGGAGCAGTACTTC; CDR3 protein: CASRTGPPQMEQYF
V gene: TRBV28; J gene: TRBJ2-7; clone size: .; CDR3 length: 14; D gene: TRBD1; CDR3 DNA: TGTGCCAGCAGTTTAGTGGGACAGGGCTACGAGCAGTACTTC; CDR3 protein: CASSLVGQGYEQYF
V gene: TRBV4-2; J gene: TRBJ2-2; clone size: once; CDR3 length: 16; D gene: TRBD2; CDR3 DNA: TGTGCCAGCAGCCAAGGCAGCGGGAGTATAGCCGGGGAGCTGTTTTTT; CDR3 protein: CASSQGSGSIAGELFF
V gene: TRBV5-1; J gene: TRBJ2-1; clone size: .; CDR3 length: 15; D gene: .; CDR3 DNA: TGCGCCAGCAGCGCGTCGGCGGGAAGACACAATGAGCAGTTCTTC; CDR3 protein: CASSASAGRHNEQFF
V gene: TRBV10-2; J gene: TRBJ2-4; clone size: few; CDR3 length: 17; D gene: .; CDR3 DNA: TGCGCCAGCAGGGATTTTGGAGGAACCCTAGCCAAAAACATTCAGTACTTC; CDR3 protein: CASRDFGGTLAKNIQYF
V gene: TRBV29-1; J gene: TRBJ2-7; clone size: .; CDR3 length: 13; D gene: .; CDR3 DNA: TGCAGCGTTGGAACCGGGACACAGTACGAGCAGTACTTC; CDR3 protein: CSVGTGTQYEQYF
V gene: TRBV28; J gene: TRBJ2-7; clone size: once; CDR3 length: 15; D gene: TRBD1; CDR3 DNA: TGTGCCAGCAGTTGGGACAGGGGGCGTGCATACGAGCAGTACTTC; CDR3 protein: CASSWDRGRAYEQYF
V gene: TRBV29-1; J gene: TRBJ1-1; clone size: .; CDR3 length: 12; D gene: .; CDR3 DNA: TGCAGCGTTGAGGATCCGGGCACTGAAGCTTTCTTT; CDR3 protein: CSVEDPGTEAFF
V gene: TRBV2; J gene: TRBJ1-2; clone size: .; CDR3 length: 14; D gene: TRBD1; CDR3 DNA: TGTGCCAGCAGTCCGGGTCAGGGGGTCTTTGGCTACACCTTC; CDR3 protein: CASSPGQGVFGYTF
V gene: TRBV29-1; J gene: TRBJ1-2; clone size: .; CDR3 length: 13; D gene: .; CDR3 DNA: TGCAGCGTTTACGGAGGGCAGGGCTATGGCTACACCTTC; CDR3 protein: CSVYGGQGYGYTF
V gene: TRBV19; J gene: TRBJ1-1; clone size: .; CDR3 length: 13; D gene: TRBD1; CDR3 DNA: TGTGCCAGTCAGGACAGGGAGCCCCCGGGAGCTTTCTTT; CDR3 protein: CASQDREPPGAFF
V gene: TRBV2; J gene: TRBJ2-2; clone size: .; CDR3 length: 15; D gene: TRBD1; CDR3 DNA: TGTGCCAGCAGTGAACAGGGGGCGCCCACCGGGGAGCTGTTTTTT; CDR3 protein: CASSEQGAPTGELFF
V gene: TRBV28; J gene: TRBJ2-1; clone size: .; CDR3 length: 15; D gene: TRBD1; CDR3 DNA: TGTGCCAGCAGTTTAGGCCAGGGGGCGTGGAATGAGCAGTTCTTC; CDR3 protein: CASSLGQGAWNEQFF
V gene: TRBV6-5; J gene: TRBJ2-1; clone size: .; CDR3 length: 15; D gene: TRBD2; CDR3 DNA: TGTGCCAGCAGTCGGACTAGCGGGTACAACAATGAGCAGTTCTTC; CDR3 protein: CASSRTSGYNNEQFF
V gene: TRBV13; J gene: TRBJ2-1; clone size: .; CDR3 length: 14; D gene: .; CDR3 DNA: TGTGCCAGCAGCTTGGCCGGACTCTACAATGAGCAGTTCTTC; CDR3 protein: CASSLAGLYNEQFF
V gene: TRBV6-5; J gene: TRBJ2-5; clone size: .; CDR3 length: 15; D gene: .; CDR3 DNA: TGTGCCAGCACCCCCCGGGGGGCGTCACAAGAGACCCAGTACTTC; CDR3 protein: CASTPRGASQETQYF
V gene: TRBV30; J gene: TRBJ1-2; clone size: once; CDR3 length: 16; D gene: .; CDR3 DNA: TGTGCCTGGAGGCCTACAGGGAGAGTCCCCTCATATGGCTACACCTTC; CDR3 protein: CAWRPTGRVPSYGYTF
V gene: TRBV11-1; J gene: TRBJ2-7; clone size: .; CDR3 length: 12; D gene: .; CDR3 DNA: TGTGCCAGCACCCTTGGGGGGAACGAGCAGTACTTC; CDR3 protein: CASTLGGNEQYF
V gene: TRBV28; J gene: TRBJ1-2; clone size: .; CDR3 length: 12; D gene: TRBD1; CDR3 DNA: TGTGCCACAGGGGGCGCTGGCTATGGCTACACCTTC; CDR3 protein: CATGGAGYGYTF
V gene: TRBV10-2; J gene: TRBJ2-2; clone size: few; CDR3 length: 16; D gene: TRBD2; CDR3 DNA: TGCGCCAGCAGTGAGGTCGAAGCGGGAGGGCGGGGGGAGCTGTTTTTT; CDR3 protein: CASSEVEAGGRGELFF
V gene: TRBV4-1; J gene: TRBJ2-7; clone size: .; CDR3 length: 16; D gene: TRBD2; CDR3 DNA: TGCGCCAGCAGCCCCGGGGGGGGGAGGACCCTTCCCGAGCAGTACTTC; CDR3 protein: CASSPGGGRTLPEQYF
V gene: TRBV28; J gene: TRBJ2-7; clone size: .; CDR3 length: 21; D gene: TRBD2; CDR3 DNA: TGTGCCAGCAGTCTCTATACCCTCGGGACACCGGGACTAGCGGGAGGGCCAGGGCAGTACTTC; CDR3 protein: CASSLYTLGTPGLAGGPGQYF
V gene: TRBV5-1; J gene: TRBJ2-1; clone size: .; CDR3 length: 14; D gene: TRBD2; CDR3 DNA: TGCGCCAGCAGCCTGACTAGCGGGTCGAATGAGCAGTTCTTC; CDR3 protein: CASSLTSGSNEQFF
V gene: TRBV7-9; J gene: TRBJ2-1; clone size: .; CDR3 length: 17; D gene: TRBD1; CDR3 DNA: TGTGCCAGCAGCTTAGAAGCGAGGACAGGGACCTACAATGAGCAGTTCTTC; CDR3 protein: CASSLEARTGTYNEQFF
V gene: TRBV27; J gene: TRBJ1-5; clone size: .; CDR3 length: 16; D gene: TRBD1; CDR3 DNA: TGTGCCAGCAGTTCCCCGGGACAGGGGGGATATCAGCCCCAGCATTTT; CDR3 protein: CASSSPGQGGYQPQHF
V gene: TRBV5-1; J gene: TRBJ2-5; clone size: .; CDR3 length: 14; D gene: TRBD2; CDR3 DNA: TGCGCCAGCAGCTTTAGCGGGAACGATGAGACCCAGTACTTC; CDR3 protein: CASSFSGNDETQYF
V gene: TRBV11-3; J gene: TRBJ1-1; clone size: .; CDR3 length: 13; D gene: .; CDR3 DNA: TGTGCCAGCAGCTACGGAGGGAACACTGAAGCTTTCTTT; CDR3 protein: CASSYGGNTEAFF
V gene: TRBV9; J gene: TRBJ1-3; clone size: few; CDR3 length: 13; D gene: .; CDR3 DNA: TGTGCCAGCAGCGCGGACAGTAGAAACACCATATATTTT; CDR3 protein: CASSADSRNTIYF
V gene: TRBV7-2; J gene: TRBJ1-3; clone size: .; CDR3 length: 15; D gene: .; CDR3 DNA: TGTGCCAGCAGTCAATCCGGGACTGCCGGAAACACCATATATTTT; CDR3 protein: CASSQSGTAGNTIYF
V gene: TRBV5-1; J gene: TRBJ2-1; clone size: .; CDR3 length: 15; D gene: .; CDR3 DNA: TGCGCCAGCAGCTTGGAGGACGGGAGCTGGAATGAGCAGTTCTTC; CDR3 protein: CASSLEDGSWNEQFF
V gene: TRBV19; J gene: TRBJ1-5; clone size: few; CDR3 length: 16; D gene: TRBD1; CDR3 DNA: TGTGCCAGTAGGGTGACAGGGGCTGGCGGCAATCAGCCCCAGCATTTT; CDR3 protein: CASRVTGAGGNQPQHF
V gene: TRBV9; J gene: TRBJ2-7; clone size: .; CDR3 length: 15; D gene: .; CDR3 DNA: TGTGCCAGCAGCGTAGAGGGTTCGAGGGCGTACGAGCAGTACTTC; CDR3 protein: CASSVEGSRAYEQYF
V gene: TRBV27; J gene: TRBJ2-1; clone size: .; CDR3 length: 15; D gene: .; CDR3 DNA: TGTGCCAGCAGTTTCCAGGACTCAAACTACAATGAGCAGTTCTTC; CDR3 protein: CASSFQDSNYNEQFF